Shown below are 24 T cell receptor beta chains from a single sample sequenced in a study of regulatory T cells in long-lasting Graves disease. Documented time point: persistent/refractory GD, antithyroid drugs over 5 years with positive TRAb. The TCR library used RNA extracted from PBMCs. HTBI primers from iRepertoire and Arm-PCR of CDR3 regions yielded the TCR beta libraries. TCRdb called the multiplex PCR reads again in MiXCR, with one record for every CDR3 protein. The sample has under 500,000 distinct CDR3 sequences, around 20% seen once; the top ten hold 7.8%. The sequenced sample was peripheral blood mononuclear cells (PBMCs), obtained when the disease was refractory, from a patient treated with antithyroid drugs. All receptors come from a female donor with Graves disease.

This clonotype was picked up a small number of times. The gene calls are TRBV20-1 and TRBJ2-7; either TRBD1 or TRBD2 may supply D (5 bases each). The CDR3 has 15 residues. Germline V gene sequence: CDR1 DFQATT, CDR2 SNEGSKA (reference sequence). Trimming shortened V by 0 bases and J by 7 bases, and 19 bases separated the two germline ends. The CDR3 region is CSARDQGRAAWEQYF. The CDR3 DNA reads TGCAGTGCTAGAGATCAGGGACGCGCGGCTTGGGAGCAGTACTTC.

This clonotype occurred many times. The chain has TRBV7-2 and TRBJ2-5; no reliable D call. V gave up 4 bases and J gave up 0 bases, with 9 bases separating them. CDR3 length equals 14 residues. Germline V gene sequence: CDR1 SGHTA, CDR2 FQGNSA. The CDR3 spells CASSSTQYQETQYF. CDR3 bases: TGTGCCAGCAGCTCGACTCAGTACCAAGAGACCCAGTACTTC.

This clonotype has just a few counts. J is TRBJ2-5 and V is TRBV7-9, with 13 bases matching TRBD2. CDR3 size: 19 residues. The trim removed 5 bases at V and 2 bases at J, leaving 14 bases unmatched. Germline lookup yields CDR1 SEHNR and CDR2 FQNEAQ (reference sequence). The CDR3 nucleotides are TGTGCCAGCAGCAAGAGGACTAGCGGGAGAAAGATGGGGCAAGAGACCCAGTACTTC. Protein: CASSKRTSGRKMGQETQYF.

This clonotype has more than one count but fewer than ten. The rearrangement links TRBV19 to TRBJ2-7, with a tentative D call TRBD1 (6 bases). The CDR3 covers 15 residues. Germline values: CDR1 LNHDA, CDR2 SQIVND (reference sequence). V lost 1 base and J lost 2, with 12 bases in between. In DNA form, the CDR3 reads TGTGCCAGTAGTATAGGGGATGACAGGACCTACGAGCAGTACTTC. Its protein product is CASSIGDDRTYEQYF.

Ten or more counts support this clonotype. The chain has TRBV11-2 and TRBJ2-7; tentative D call: TRBD2 (6 bases). V lost 5 bases and J lost 7, with 9 bases in between. In germline, CDR1 is SGHAT, CDR2 FQNNGV. The CDR3 consists of 11 residues. As DNA, the CDR3 is TGTGCCAGCAGCGCCGGAGGGGAGCAGTACTTC. It is translated as CASSAGGEQYF. Variable domain in full (rest from reference TRBV11-2 and TRBJ2-7): EAGVAQSPRYKIIEKRQSVAFWCNPISGHATLYWYQQILGQGPKLLIQFQNNGVVDDSQLPKDRFSAERLKGVDSTLKIQPAKLEDSAVYLCASSAGGEQYFGPGTRLTVT.

This clonotype was seen ten or more times. J is TRBJ2-7 and V is TRBV5-1, with TRBD2 matching 9 bases. CDR1 and CDR2 (germline): SGHRS, YFSETQ. This CDR3 is built from 14 residues. J lost 2 bases, V lost 6 bases, and 6 bases had no gene match. The CDR3: CASNRGLATYEQYF. CDR3 DNA sequence: TGCGCCAGCAACCGAGGACTAGCGACCTACGAGCAGTACTTC.

The V call is TRBV4-1, the J call TRBJ2-7, with D possibly matching TRBD1 (5 bases). The V end was cut by 0 bases, the J end by 2 bases, with 14 bases between. This CDR3 has 16 amino acids. CDR1 and CDR2 from the germline V gene are MGHRA and YSYEKL. CDR3 residues: CASSQDLGRPTYEQYF. In nucleotides, the CDR3 is TGCGCCAGCAGCCAAGATTTGGGGCGCCCCACCTACGAGCAGTACTTC.

The genes are TRBV5-1 and TRBJ2-2; 7 bases are shared with TRBD2. There are 15 residues in the CDR3. The V gene end was trimmed by 7 bases and the J gene end by 1 base; junction bases not matched to a gene: 7. Germline-derived CDR1 and CDR2 are SGHRS and YFSETQ. The CDR3 protein is CASRYIAGNTGELFF. The CDR3 nucleotides read TGCGCCAGCCGATATATAGCGGGGAACACCGGGGAGCTGTTTTTT. Filled out from reference TRBV5-1 and TRBJ2-2, the complete variable domain reads KAGVTQTPRYLIKTRGQQVTLSCSPISGHRSVSWYQQTPGQGLQFLFEYFSETQRNKGNFPGRFSGRQFSNSRSEMNVSTLELGDSALYLCASRYIAGNTGELFFGEGSRLTVL.

This clonotype was seen only a few times. V is TRBV30 and J is TRBJ1-4; TRBD1 aligns across 10 bases. Germline V CDR1 and CDR2: GTSNPN, SVGIG (reference sequence). With V trimmed by 2 bases and J by 3 bases, 15 bases remained unmatched. The CDR3 contains 19 residues. CDR3 amino acids: CAWSPPQGQGGGANEKLFF. For the CDR3, the DNA is TGTGCCTGGAGTCCACCCCAAGGACAGGGGGGTGGTGCTAATGAAAAACTGTTTTTT.

This rearrangement joins TRBV9 to TRBJ1-3; unclear D gene. The germline gives CDR1 SGDLS, CDR2 YYNGEE. V was trimmed by 0 bases and J by 0 bases, leaving 10 bases between them. The CDR3 sequence is 16 residues long. In DNA, the CDR3 is TGTGCCAGCAGCGTAGTAGCGGTTTCCTCTGGAAACACCATATATTTT. It codes for CASSVVAVSSGNTIYF.

The V call is TRBV24-1, the J call TRBJ2-7; possible D gene TRBD1, 7 bases. Germline CDR1 is KGHDR and CDR2 is SFDVKD. The germline V and J ends were trimmed by 4 bases and 6 bases, with 12 bases remaining between them. CDR3 length: 13 residues. The CDR3 protein is CATSDLQGGEQYF. CDR3 in DNA: TGTGCCACCAGTGACCTCCAGGGGGGCGAGCAGTACTTC.

The table lists this clonotype with many counts. The chain combines TRBV7-9 with TRBJ1-4; 8 bases align to TRBD1. Trimming took 5 bases from V and 4 from J; bases not matched to a gene: 9. CDR1 and CDR2 from the germline V gene are SEHNR and FQNEAQ (reference sequence). The CDR3 covers 16 residues. The CDR3 here is CASSPDRARVNEKLFF. In DNA form, the CDR3 reads TGTGCCAGCAGCCCGGACAGGGCACGGGTTAATGAAAAACTGTTTTTT.

V and J are TRBV9 and TRBJ2-5; no reliable D call. The V gene lost 0 bases and the J gene lost 2 bases, with 5 bases spanning the gap. Germline V gene sequence: CDR1 SGDLS, CDR2 YYNGEE. This CDR3 region has 13 residues. The CDR3 is CASSVAGQETQYF. CDR3 nucleotide sequence: TGTGCCAGCAGCGTAGCCGGGCAAGAGACCCAGTACTTC.

Comment on this clonotype: A clone one base away is much larger, so this may be a read error. The CDR3 DNA sequence: TGTGCCAGCAGGAACTTTGGACAGGGGAGGACCGGGGAGCCGTTTTTT. It encodes CASRNFGQGRTGEPFF. The chain is built from TRBV2 and TRBJ2-2; 9 nucleotides align to TRBD1. The CDR3 loop spans 16 amino acids. The germline V gene has CDR1 SNHLY and CDR2 FYNNEI.

This rearrangement joins TRBV5-1 to TRBJ2-7; 8 bases are a match to TRBD1. The CDR3 extends over 16 amino acids. Germline CDR1 reads SGHRS; CDR2 reads YFSETQ. With V trimmed by 0 bases and J by 0 bases, 5 bases remained unmatched. The chain's CDR3 is CASSLAGTGSSYEQYF. The CDR3 DNA reads TGCGCCAGCAGCTTGGCCGGGACAGGCTCCTCCTACGAGCAGTACTTC.

V usage is TRBV19 and J usage is TRBJ1-4; D is unresolved. The germline V and J ends were trimmed by 3 bases and 6 bases, with 14 bases remaining between them. The germline V gene has CDR1 LNHDA and CDR2 SQIVND (reference sequence). The CDR3 runs 15 residues. The CDR3, as DNA: TGTGCCAGTAGTATTTTCTATCTTGCGGATGAAAAACTGTTTTTT. It specifies CASSIFYLADEKLFF. Based on the CDR3 plus reference TRBV19 and TRBJ1-4, the full variable domain is DGGITQSPKYLFRKEGQNVTLSCEQNLNHDAMYWYRQDPGQGLRLIYYSQIVNDFQKGDIAEGYSVSREKKESFPLTVTSAQKNPTAFYLCASSIFYLADEKLFFGSGTQLSVL.

Notes on this clonotype: A much larger clone lies one base from this, so it may be a read error. For the CDR3, the DNA is TGTGCCAGCAGTTACTCAGTTTTTAGCAATCAGCCCCAGCATTTT. It translates to CASSYSVFSNQPQHF. The chain employs TRBV6-2 or TRBV6-3 and TRBJ1-5, with D uncertain. V was clipped by 0 bases and J by 0 bases, with 6 bases between them. Looked up from germline, CDR1 is MNHEY and CDR2 is SVGEGT. This CDR3 contains 15 residues.

This clonotype was counted at least ten times. The chain links TRBV7-2 to TRBJ1-6, with 7 bases fitting TRBD1. Germline CDR1 is SGHTA and CDR2 is FQGNSA. J was trimmed by 9 bases and V by 6 bases; bases with no gene match: 8. This CDR3 has 14 residues. The CDR3 nucleotides read TGTGCCAGCAGGGAGACAGGGAGAGGTTCACCCCTCCACTTT. It translates to CASRETGRGSPLHF.

This clonotype was picked up a small number of times. V usage is TRBV6-1 and J usage is TRBJ1-3; D is unclear. V was cut by 5 bases and J by 4 bases, with 18 bases left in between. The CDR3 length is 16 residues. Germline CDR1 and CDR2: MNHNS and SASEGT. The CDR3 coding sequence is TGTGCCAGCAGTCCCCGCCCGGGAGAGGCCGGAAACACCATATATTTT. Its protein is CASSPRPGEAGNTIYF.

This clonotype has only a few counts. The chain uses TRBV20-1 and TRBJ1-1; TRBD1 might be the D (6 bases). V lost 2 bases to trimming and J lost 7 bases, with 8 bases between them. There are 11 residues in the CDR3. Germline V CDR1 and CDR2: DFQATT, SNEGSKA (reference sequence). The CDR3 sequence is CSARRGIEAFF. CDR3 bases: TGCAGTGCTAGAAGGGGGATTGAAGCTTTCTTT.

This clonotype has ten or more counts. V gene TRBV28 combines with J gene TRBJ1-1, with D tentatively TRBD1 (6 bases). The ends were cut back, 5 bases at V and 3 bases at J, with 16 bases in the middle. Germline-derived CDR1 and CDR2 are MDHEN and SYDVKM. This CDR3 is built from 15 residues. This CDR3 is CASSPRGALDTEAFF. The CDR3 region has the DNA TGTGCCAGCAGTCCCCGGGGGGCTCTAGACACTGAAGCTTTCTTT.

This clonotype was observed a handful of times. This rearrangement joins TRBV19 to TRBJ2-7; 7 bases map to TRBD1. V trimming: 5 bases; J trimming: 2 bases; junction bases outside the gene matches: 12. The CDR3 extends over 16 amino acids. Germline V lookup: CDR1 LNHDA, CDR2 SQIVND (reference sequence). CDR3 nucleotide sequence: TGTGCCAGTAGTCCACAGACAGGGAGCCATACCTACGAGCAGTACTTC. Translated: CASSPQTGSHTYEQYF.

The chain links TRBV5-5 to TRBJ1-5; 7 bases are a match to TRBD1. Germline assignment: CDR1 SGHKS and CDR2 YYEKEE (reference sequence). The CDR3 is 14 amino acids. The junction had 6 bases not matched to a gene; V was cut back by 4 bases and J by 5 bases. CDR3 coding DNA: TGTGCCAGCAGCCCCGGGACAGAGGATCAGCCCCAGCATTTT. This codes for CASSPGTEDQPQHF.

This clonotype was detected many times. The chain's CDR3 is CASSQVGGNQPQHF. CDR3 sequence (DNA): TGTGCCAGCAGCCAGGTGGGGGGCAATCAGCCCCAGCATTTT. The chain joins TRBV27 to TRBJ1-5, with a tentative D call TRBD1 (5 bases). The CDR3 runs 14 residues. V lost 6 bases, J lost 2 bases, and 11 bases lay in between. Germline V lookup: CDR1 MNHEY, CDR2 SMNVEV (reference sequence).